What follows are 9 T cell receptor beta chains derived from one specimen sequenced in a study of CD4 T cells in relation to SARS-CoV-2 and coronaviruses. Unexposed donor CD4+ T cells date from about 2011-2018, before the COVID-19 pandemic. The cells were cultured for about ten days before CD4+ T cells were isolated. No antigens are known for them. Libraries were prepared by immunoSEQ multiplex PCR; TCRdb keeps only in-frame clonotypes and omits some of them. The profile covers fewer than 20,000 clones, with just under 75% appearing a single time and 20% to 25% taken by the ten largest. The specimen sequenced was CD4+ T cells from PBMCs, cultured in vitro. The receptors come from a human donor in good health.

The CDR3 DNA is TGTGCCAGCAGCTTAGCAAGGTCCGGAGCGCAGTATTTT. This translates into CASSLARSGAQYF. This chain joins TRBV7-2 and TRBJ2-3, with unresolved D. The CDR3 spans 13 residues. Germline CDR1 and CDR2: SGHTA and FQGNSA. V was shortened by 0 bases and J by 10 bases, with 11 bases between the two germline ends.

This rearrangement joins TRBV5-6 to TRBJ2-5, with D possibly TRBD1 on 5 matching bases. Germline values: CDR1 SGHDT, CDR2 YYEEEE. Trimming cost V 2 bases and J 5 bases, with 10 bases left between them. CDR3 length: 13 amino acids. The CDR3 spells CASSLIGVETQYF. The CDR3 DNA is TGTGCCAGCAGCTTAATAGGGGTGGAGACCCAGTACTTC.

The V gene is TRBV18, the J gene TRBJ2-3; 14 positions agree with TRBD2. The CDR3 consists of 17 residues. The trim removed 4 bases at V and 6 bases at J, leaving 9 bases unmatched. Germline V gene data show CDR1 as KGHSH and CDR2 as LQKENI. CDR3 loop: CASSLETSGGATDTQYF. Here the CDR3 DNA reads TGTGCCAGCTCACTCGAGACTAGCGGGGGGGCTACTGATACGCAGTATTTT.

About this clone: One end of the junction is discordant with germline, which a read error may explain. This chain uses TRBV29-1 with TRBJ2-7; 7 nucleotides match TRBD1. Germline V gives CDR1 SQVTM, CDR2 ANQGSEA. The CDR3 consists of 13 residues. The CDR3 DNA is TGCAGCGTCCGACAGGGTACGTCCTCCGAGCAGTACTTC. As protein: CSVRQGTSSEQYF.

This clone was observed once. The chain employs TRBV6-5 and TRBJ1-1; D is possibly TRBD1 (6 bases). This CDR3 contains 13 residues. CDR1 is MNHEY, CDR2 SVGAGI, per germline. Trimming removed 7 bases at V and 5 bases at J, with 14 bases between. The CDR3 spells CASIKDSRTEAFF. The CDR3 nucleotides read TGTGCCAGCATCAAGGACAGCCGGACTGAAGCTTTCTTT.

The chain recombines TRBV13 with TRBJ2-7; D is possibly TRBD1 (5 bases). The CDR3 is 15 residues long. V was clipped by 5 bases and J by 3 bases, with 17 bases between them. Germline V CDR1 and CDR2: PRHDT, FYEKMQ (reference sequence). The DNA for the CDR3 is TGTGCCAGCAGCCTCAGGCGCAGGGCAGGCTACGAGCAGTACTTC. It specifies CASSLRRRAGYEQYF. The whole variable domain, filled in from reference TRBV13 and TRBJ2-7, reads AAGVIQSPRHLIKEKRETATLKCYPIPRHDTVYWYQQGPGQDPQFLISFYEKMQSDKGSIPDRFSAQQFSDYHSELNMSSLELGDSALYFCASSLRRRAGYEQYFGPGTRLTVT.

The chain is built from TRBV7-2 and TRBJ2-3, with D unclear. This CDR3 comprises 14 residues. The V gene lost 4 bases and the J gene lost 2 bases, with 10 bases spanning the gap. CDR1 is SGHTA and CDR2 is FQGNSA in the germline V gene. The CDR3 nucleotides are TGTGCCAGCAGCTCCGTCACCCACACAGATACGCAGTATTTT. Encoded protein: CASSSVTHTDTQYF.

CDR3 sequence: CASSTLTGTVYEQYF. In DNA form, the CDR3 reads TGTGCCAGCAGCACCCTTACCGGGACAGTATACGAGCAGTACTTC. The genes are TRBV7-2 and TRBJ2-7; 7 bases fit TRBD1. V dropped 5 bases and J dropped 4; count of bases not matched to a gene: 11. CDR1 is SGHTA and CDR2 is FQGNSA in the germline V gene. The CDR3 extends over 15 amino acids.

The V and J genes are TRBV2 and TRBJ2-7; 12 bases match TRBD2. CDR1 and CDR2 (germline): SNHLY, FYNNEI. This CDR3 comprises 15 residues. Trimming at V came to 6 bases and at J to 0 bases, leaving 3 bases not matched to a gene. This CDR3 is CASRATSGSSYEQYF. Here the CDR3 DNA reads TGTGCCAGCAGAGCGACTAGCGGGAGCTCCTACGAGCAGTACTTC.